The rows below give T cell receptor beta chains drawn from one sample of a study of blood T cell repertoires in COVID-19. Profiled with immunoSEQ multiplex PCR; TCRdb holds only in-frame clones, not every one. This sample carries 240,000 or so clones, roughly 86% of them seen once, and the ten largest clones take roughly 3.3%. Sequencing was done on a sample of PBMCs or T cells enriched from blood (not recorded which). Receptor source: a woman in her 40s with acute COVID-19. Both conserved end residues are part of each CDR3. D genes are given only for firm matches. Only some rows state a clone size, as once, few, many or a class for expanded clones.

>TRBJ2-1|-|-|13|TRBV9
TGTGCCAGCAAACGAACCGGGGACAATGAGCAGTTCTTC
CASKRTGDNEQFF
>TRBJ2-6|TRBD1|-|17|TRBV19
TGTGCCAGTAGTGCGGGACAGGGGGAAAATGGGGCCAACGTCCTGACTTTC
CASSAGQGENGANVLTF
>TRBJ2-5|TRBD2|-|13|TRBV19
TGTGCCAGTAGCCTTGGGGGGGGAGAGACCCAGTACTTC
CASSLGGGETQYF
>TRBJ1-1|-|-|14|TRBV11-3
TGTGCCAGCAGGGAACAGCTGGTTCGAACTGAAGCTTTCTTT
CASREQLVRTEAFF
>TRBJ1-5|-|once|15|TRBV19
TGTGCCAGCCGGGGGGCTTTGGGGGCAAACCAGCCCCAGCATTTT
CASRGALGANQPQHF
>TRBJ2-1|TRBD2|-|18|TRBV24-1
TGTGCCACCAGTGATCCGCGACTAGCGGGAGGGCGGAACAATGAGCAGTTCTTC
CATSDPRLAGGRNNEQFF
>TRBJ2-1|TRBD2|few|14|TRBV5-1
TGCGCCAGCAGCTTGGCTCTAGCGGGAGATGAGCAGTTCTTC
CASSLALAGDEQFF
>TRBJ2-5|TRBD1|-|15|TRBV7-8
TGTGCCAGCAGCACTCCCGGGACAGGCCAAGAGACCCAGTACTTC
CASSTPGTGQETQYF
>TRBJ2-4|TRBD1|few|12|TRBV7-2
TGTGCCAGCAGCACCCGACAGGGGTTTCAGTACTTC
CASSTRQGFQYF
>TRBJ1-2|TRBD1|-|14|TRBV7-9
TGTGCCAGCAGCCCGGGACAGCGATTCTATGGCTACACCTTC
CASSPGQRFYGYTF
>TRBJ1-1|TRBD1|-|16|TRBV7-9
TGTGCCAGCAGCCAAAGATCACAGGGGATTAGGACTGAAGCTTTCTTT
CASSQRSQGIRTEAFF
>TRBJ2-2|TRBD2|-|15|TRBV5-6
TGTGCCAGCAGCAGACTAGCGGGAGACACCGGGGAGCTGTTTTTT
CASSRLAGDTGELFF
>TRBJ2-1|TRBD1|-|16|TRBV5-1
TGCGCCAGCAGCTTGTCCCCCGGGACAGGGTACAATGAGCAGTTCTTC
CASSLSPGTGYNEQFF
>TRBJ1-1|TRBD1|-|13|TRBV29-1
TGCAGCGTTGCTCGGGACAGGGTCACTGAAGCTTTCTTT
CSVARDRVTEAFF
>TRBJ1-4|-|-|15|TRBV3-1/TRBV3-2
TGTGCCAGCAGCCGGCTTAGGGGTGGTAATGAAAAACTGTTTTTT
CASSRLRGGNEKLFF
>TRBJ2-7|-|-|12|TRBV6-5
TGTGCCAGCAGTTACCCAGGGGAAGAGCAGTACTTC
CASSYPGEEQYF
>TRBJ1-2|TRBD1|-|12|TRBV5-8
TGTGCCAGCAGCCGGGACAGGGTAGGCTACACCTTC
CASSRDRVGYTF
>TRBJ2-7|TRBD2|-|15|TRBV5-8
TGTGCCAGCAGCCAGCTAGCGGCTCTCTCCTACGAGCAGTACTTC
CASSQLAALSYEQYF
>TRBJ2-1|TRBD2|-|14|TRBV11-3
TGTGCCAGCAGCTCAGCGGGATGGGAAGGTGAGCAGTTCTTC
CASSSAGWEGEQFF
>TRBJ2-7|TRBD2|-|15|TRBV6-5
TGTGCCAGCAGCCAATCCGGGACTAGCGTATACGAGCAGTACTTC
CASSQSGTSVYEQYF
>TRBJ2-5|TRBD2|-|18|TRBV5-8
TGTGCCAGCAGCTTGGCCGGGCTAGCGGGAGACTTACAAGAGACCCAGTACTTC
CASSLAGLAGDLQETQYF
>TRBJ1-2|-|once|14|TRBV25-1
TGTGCCAGCACCCCCGGTGGACTTAACTATGGCTACACCTTC
CASTPGGLNYGYTF
>TRBJ1-4|TRBD1|-|17|TRBV2
TGTGCCAGCAGTGAAACGGACAGGAGAGCAACTAATGAAAAACTGTTTTTT
CASSETDRRATNEKLFF
>TRBJ2-1|-|-|11|TRBV7-8
TGTGCCAGCCGCGTAAGTGCTGAGCAGTTCTTC
CASRVSAEQFF
>TRBJ2-2|TRBD1|few|15|TRBV25-1
TGTGCCAGCAGTCCTGACAGGGGAGACACCGGGGAGCTGTTTTTT
CASSPDRGDTGELFF
>TRBJ1-5|TRBD1|-|16|TRBV6-1
TGTGCCAGCAGTGTGGAGACAGGGGCGCAAAATCAGCCCCAGCATTTT
CASSVETGAQNQPQHF
>TRBJ2-7|TRBD2|-|15|TRBV30
TGTGGGGGCACACTAGCGGGGGTGGCTGCTGGCGAGCAGTACTTC
CGGTLAGVAAGEQYF
>TRBJ1-1|-|-|13|TRBV11-3
TGTGCCAGCAGCTTTTTAGCCGGCCGTGAAGCTTTCTTT
CASSFLAGREAFF
>TRBJ1-6|-|-|13|TRBV29-1
TGCAGCGTTGCGGCCGACAATAATTCACCCCTCCACTTT
CSVAADNNSPLHF
>TRBJ2-7|-|-|13|TRBV19
TGTGCCCGTAACCCAGGACCGGGAGACGAGCAGTACTTC
CARNPGPGDEQYF
>TRBJ2-1|TRBD2|-|17|TRBV20-1
TGCAGTGCTAGTCTCCCAGCGGGAGGGAACTCCTACAATGAGCAGTTCTTC
CSASLPAGGNSYNEQFF
>TRBJ1-1|-|-|14|TRBV21-1
TGTGCCAGCAGCCCACACCCTAGGAACACTGAAGCTTTCTTT
CASSPHPRNTEAFF
>TRBJ2-5|TRBD2|-|13|TRBV30
TGTGCCTCCCGCGGCGGGAGGGGAGAGACCCAGTACTTC
CASRGGRGETQYF
>TRBJ1-1|-|-|15|TRBV5-1
TGCGCCAGCAGCGAGAGTCGGGGTATGAACACTGAAGCTTTCTTT
CASSESRGMNTEAFF
>TRBJ2-3|TRBD1|-|15|TRBV9
TGTGCCAGCAGCTCCCGGGACAGGGCTATAGATACGCAGTATTTT
CASSSRDRAIDTQYF
>TRBJ1-2|TRBD1|-|14|TRBV5-5
TGTGCCAGCAGCTCCGGACAGGTTTTGAGGAGCTACACCTTC
CASSSGQVLRSYTF
>TRBJ1-1|-|few|13|TRBV5-1
TGCGCCAGCAGCTTGGACAGGAACACTGAAGCTTTCTTT
CASSLDRNTEAFF
>TRBJ1-2|-|-|14|TRBV5-4
TGTGCCAGCAGCTTGGTGTTTCAGGTTCATAGCTACACCTTC
CASSLVFQVHSYTF
>TRBJ2-5|TRBD1|-|17|TRBV5-1
TGCGCCAGCAGCCAACCCGGGACAGGGGGCTCTTGGGAGACCCAGTACTTC
CASSQPGTGGSWETQYF
>TRBJ2-1|TRBD2|-|16|TRBV23-1
TGCGCCAGCAGTCAATCTAGCGGGAGTCTCTACAATGAGCAGTTCTTC
CASSQSSGSLYNEQFF
>TRBJ2-7|TRBD1|few|14|TRBV5-6
TGTGCCAGCAGCTTACTGGACAGGGGCTACGAGCAGTACTTC
CASSLLDRGYEQYF
>TRBJ1-2|-|-|16|TRBV2
TGTGCCAGCAGAGTAGCGGGGGGGAGATTGGACTATGGCTACACCTTC
CASRVAGGRLDYGYTF
>TRBJ2-5|-|-|14|TRBV6-6
TGTGCCAGCAGCACAGAACTAGCACAAGAGACCCAGTACTTC
CASSTELAQETQYF
>TRBJ1-4|-|-|13|TRBV10-3
TGTGCCACCAGCCAGGGCGTTAATGAAAAACTGTTTTTT
CATSQGVNEKLFF
>TRBJ2-1|TRBD2|-|16|TRBV10-1
TGCGCCAGCAGTGAGTCGTGGGCTAGCGGGAGTAATGAGCAGTTCTTC
CASSESWASGSNEQFF
>TRBJ2-1|TRBD2|-|16|TRBV11-2
TGTGCCAGCAGCTTAGATCTAGGCGGGAGCCTCGGTGAGCAGTTCTTC
CASSLDLGGSLGEQFF
>TRBJ2-5|TRBD2|-|18|TRBV4-2
TGTGCCAGCAGCCACACCGCCGGGACTAGCGGCTACCAAGAGACCCAGTACTTC
CASSHTAGTSGYQETQYF
>TRBJ2-7|TRBD2|-|15|TRBV5-6
TGTGCCAGCAGCTTGGTTTCTAGCGGAACCTACGAGCAGTACTTC
CASSLVSSGTYEQYF
>TRBJ2-1|TRBD2|once|16|TRBV9
TGTGCCAGCAGCTTACAGATGCGGGAGGGCCAAAATGAGCAGTTCTTC
CASSLQMREGQNEQFF
>TRBJ2-1|TRBD1|-|15|TRBV5-1
TGCGCCAGCAGCTTGGCCGGGACAGGGGGCTATGAGCAGTTCTTC
CASSLAGTGGYEQFF
>TRBJ2-1|-|-|16|TRBV11-3
TGTGCCAGCACCCTCCTAGGAGTGAGCTCCTACAATGAGCAGTTCTTC
CASTLLGVSSYNEQFF
>TRBJ2-7|-|-|12|TRBV7-9
TGTGCCAGCAGCCCGACAGTCTACGAGCAGTACTTC
CASSPTVYEQYF
>TRBJ2-1|-|-|11|TRBV9
TGTGCCAGCCGAGGGCTGAATGAGCAGTTCTTC
CASRGLNEQFF
>TRBJ2-2|TRBD2|-|15|TRBV5-1
TGCGCCAGCCTAGCGGGAACTCAGAACACCGGGGAGCTGTTTTTT
CASLAGTQNTGELFF
>TRBJ1-6|TRBD1|-|14|TRBV5-1
TGCGCCAGCAGCGATGGACAGGGTGGATCACCCCTCCACTTT
CASSDGQGGSPLHF
>TRBJ1-4|TRBD1|-|14|TRBV7-8
TGTGCCAGCAGACGGACAGGGAGTTATGAAAAACTGTTTTTT
CASRRTGSYEKLFF
>TRBJ1-6|-|-|15|TRBV5-1
TGCGCCAGCAGGCCTATTGCCACGAAGTATTCACCCCTCCACTTT
CASRPIATKYSPLHF
>TRBJ2-5|TRBD1|once|15|TRBV7-9
TGTGCCAGCAGCTTAGGGACAGGGGGCTCGGAGACCCAGTACTTC
CASSLGTGGSETQYF